The 2 T cell receptor beta chains reported below all come from one sample, sequenced in a study of T cell repertoires in cytomegalovirus infection. TCRdb re-analysed the reads in MiXCR, keeping a single row per CDR3 protein. Of approximately 260,000 distinct CDR3 sequences in the sample, about 15% were seen once. The sample comprised CD8+ T cells from PBMCs. These receptors all come from a human donor in good health (CMV status not recorded). Some clones in this sample may be carry-over from other donors' samples.

This clonotype was observed many times. DNA for the CDR3: TGTGCCAGCAGGCCGGAAATCAACTATGGCTACACCTTC. It is translated as CASRPEINYGYTF. The chain links TRBV12-3 or TRBV12-4 to TRBJ1-2; no firm D call. V lost 6 bases and J lost 2, with 10 bases in between. This CDR3 comprises 13 residues.

This clonotype showed up just a few times. The rearrangement joins TRBV20-1 to TRBJ2-7, with a weak D call TRBD2 (5 bases). The CDR3 extends over 15 amino acids. Trimming took off 0 bases at V and 0 bases at J, with 12 bases between the two ends. Germline values: CDR1 DFQATT, CDR2 SNEGSKA (reference sequence). The chain's CDR3 is CSARDWEGSSYEQYF. The CDR3, as DNA: TGCAGTGCTAGAGATTGGGAAGGGAGCTCCTACGAGCAGTACTTC.